This T cell receptor (beta chain) was captured in a study of T cells expressing NK-cell markers (dated by TCRdb to the early 2020s). With respect to the entire study: Fewer than ten donors provided sorted CD3+CD56+NKG2C+, CD3+CD56+NKG2C- and CD3+CD56-NKG2C+ T-cell subsets, whose TCR beta-chain repertoires were profiled. Of the eight sequenced donors, seven were found to be HCMV-seropositive and one was found to be HCMV-seronegative. Randomly selected healthy volunteers, three men and five women, were used as the eight sequenced donors. Sequencing of the libraries produced 2 x 150 bp reads on Illumina HiSeq 2000/2500, MiSeq or NextSeq. What the authors observed across the whole study: In more than five donors, the dominant CD3+CD56+NKG2C+ clonotypes ranked among the top 10 CD8+ clonotypes, making up about 1.0-8% of CD8+ T cells. It remained unclear whether the expanded NKG2C-expressing T cell clones were specific for HCMV antigens. Those dominant clonotypes were again the most abundant among CD3+CD56-NKG2C+ cells in several donors, at about 25-60.1%.

The run used an Illumina HiSeq 2000. TCR beta cDNA libraries were made by 5'RACE template switching that added a universal primer site and unique molecular identifiers. Priming for cDNA synthesis came from the TCR beta constant segment, and two successive PCR amplification steps followed. The paper's processing steps were these. MIGEC was used to demultiplex reads and group the reads by UMI, and MiTCR was used to assemble and quantify clonotypes. To remove erroneous sequences, TCR cDNA sequences were retained only when supported by two or more reads. The tcR package was used for downstream repertoire analysis, with clonotypes matched between fractions based on CDR3 nucleotide sequence plus V segment. Antigen specificity was annotated against VDJdb with VDJmatch, allowing one amino acid substitution in CDR3. TCRdb reprocessed the reads and lists each CDR3 protein sequence as a single entry, with no DNA. V and J calls and clone size were set by TCRdb, not the authors. This sample's table carries a few hundred thousand distinct CDR3 sequences. Over 1.3% of the sample belongs to the ten largest clones.

The germline V gene yields SGDLS for CDR1 and YYNGEE for CDR2. The CDR3 contains 14 residues, cysteine and phenylalanine counted. The record lacks a DNA sequence. With respect to this clonotype: Its antigen is still unknown.

A commercial ELISA kit detecting HCMV-specific IgG in serum was used to determine HCMV serostatus. Ficoll density gradient centrifugation was used to isolate peripheral blood mononuclear cells from blood. Material: blood T cells: a sorted CD56 or NKG2C T cell subset, CD4+ or CD8+ T cells, or bulk PBMC T cells (not recorded which). Recombination linked TRBV9 to TRBJ1-2; without DNA, the TCRdb call of TRBD1 cannot be checked. This clonotype originated in a woman aged 50 to 65 in good health. Donor details come from another sample of the same person, matched by shared clones. The CDR3 region reads CASSVFPGREGYTF.